These 29 T cell receptor beta chains were sequenced from one sample in a study of cytomegalovirus exposure and HLA in healthy donors. This PCR relied on a set of 60 Vbeta primers and 13 Jbeta primers. Some clones are missing from TCRdb's copy, which holds only in-frame ones; the method was immunoSEQ multiplex PCR. Of 180,000 or so clones listed, 81% are singletons. What was sequenced was PBMCs. The receptors were gathered from a woman under 30 in good health and CMV-seropositive.

The chain links TRBV7-2 to TRBJ1-2; 8 bases agree with TRBD1. The J segment lost 6 bases and the V segment lost 4 bases, leaving 13 bases of the junction unmatched. Germline CDR1 and CDR2: SGHTA and FQGNSA. CDR3 length: 16 amino acids. The CDR3 sequence is CASSSSGQATEDGYTF. The CDR3 region has the DNA TGTGCCAGCAGCTCCTCGGGACAGGCCACTGAAGATGGCTACACCTTC.

This clone was seen only a few times. The genes are TRBV27 and TRBJ2-3; possibly TRBD1 for D (6 bases). Trimming stripped 2 bases from V and 1 base from J, with 13 bases between. CDR1 MNHEY and CDR2 SMNVEV come from the germline V gene (reference sequence). CDR3 size: 16 residues. In nucleotides, the CDR3 is TGTGCCAGCAGTTTAACAGGGTTGGGGGGCACAGATACGCAGTATTTT. It is translated as CASSLTGLGGTDTQYF.

The CDR3, as DNA: TGCGCCAGCAGTGAAACAGCTAATCAGCCCCAGCATTTT. Encoded protein: CASSETANQPQHF. The J gene is TRBJ1-5, the V gene TRBV10-1; no definite D call. Trimming removed 3 bases at V and 4 bases at J, with 7 bases between. This CDR3 contains 13 residues. The germline V gene encodes CDR1 WNHNN and CDR2 SYGVQD (reference sequence).

The CDR3 reads CSVETPGGWDNEQFF. CDR3 DNA: TGCAGCGTTGAAACTCCCGGGGGTTGGGACAATGAGCAGTTCTTC. V is TRBV29-1 and J is TRBJ2-1; possibly TRBD2 for D (6 bases). The CDR3 has 15 residues. Germline V gene lookup returns CDR1 SQVTM and CDR2 ANQGSEA. V gave up 2 bases and J gave up 5 bases, with 16 bases separating them.

This chain uses TRBV27 with TRBJ1-2; TRBD1 is a possible D gene (5 bases). The CDR3 totals 15 residues. Between the trimmed V and J ends, which lost 5 bases and 2 bases, there was a span of 15 bases. Germline assignment: CDR1 MNHEY and CDR2 SMNVEV (reference sequence). In DNA form, the CDR3 reads TGTGCCAGCAGTCCAACTGGGGCCTGGAACTATGGCTACACCTTC. Amino acids: CASSPTGAWNYGYTF.

The chain carries TRBV4-1 and TRBJ2-1, with 8 bases that match TRBD1. Germline lookup yields CDR1 MGHRA and CDR2 YSYEKL. CDR3 size: 15 residues. J was trimmed by 2 bases and V by 7 bases; bases with no gene match: 7. The CDR3 DNA is TGCGCCAGCACCACCGACAGGGGACCCTACAATGAGCAGTTCTTC. Amino acids: CASTTDRGPYNEQFF.

The CDR3 DNA sequence: TGTGCCAGCAGTTTCAAGCCCTCAGGGGGGAACACTGAAGCTTTCTTT. It specifies CASSFKPSGGNTEAFF. The rearrangement links TRBV6-5 to TRBJ1-1, with TRBD1 matching 7 bases. Germline-derived CDR1 and CDR2 are MNHEY and SVGAGI. V dropped 4 bases and J dropped 1; count of bases not matched to a gene: 9. This CDR3 has 16 residues.

This clone was recorded only once. The rearrangement joins TRBV9 to TRBJ1-3, with 10 bases matching TRBD1. V was pared by 2 bases and J by 0 bases, with 5 bases of the junction left unmatched. The CDR3 extends over 17 amino acids. The germline V gene has CDR1 SGDLS and CDR2 YYNGEE. The CDR3 DNA follows: TGTGCCAGCAGCGTCCGACAGGGGGCTGACTCTGGAAACACCATATATTTT. It specifies CASSVRQGADSGNTIYF.

For the CDR3, the DNA is TGCGCCAGCAGCTTGGATAGCGGGGGGATCACCTCCTACGAGCAGTACTTC. This gives the protein CASSLDSGGITSYEQYF. This chain uses TRBV5-1 with TRBJ2-7, with 10 bases aligning to TRBD2. There are 17 residues in the CDR3. J gave up 0 bases and V 0 bases, and 6 bases lay outside the gene matches. Germline V gene lookup returns CDR1 SGHRS and CDR2 YFSETQ.

This clone was counted a single time. This chain links TRBV28 with TRBJ2-7; 9 bases line up with TRBD1. Unmatched junction bases numbered 6, after V lost 5 bases and J lost 7 bases. CDR1 and CDR2 from the germline V gene are MDHEN and SYDVKM. The CDR3 has 13 amino acids. CDR3 in DNA: TGTGCCAGCAGTGCAGGGACAGGGAGGGAGCAGTACTTC. Translating it yields CASSAGTGREQYF.

The chain joins TRBV6-5 to TRBJ1-2; 7 positions agree with TRBD1. There are 15 residues in the CDR3. The V gene's germline CDR1 is MNHEY and CDR2 SVGAGI. J lost 0 bases, V lost 5 bases, and 6 bases had no gene match. CDR3 protein: CASSRTGVTNYGYTF. DNA of the CDR3: TGTGCCAGCAGTCGTACAGGGGTTACTAACTATGGCTACACCTTC.

The table lists this clone with a count of one. The chain combines TRBV19 with TRBJ2-2, with D unresolved. Germline V gene sequence: CDR1 LNHDA, CDR2 SQIVND (reference sequence). The V end lost 5 bases, the J end lost 4 bases, and 8 bases lay between the germline ends. This CDR3 spans 13 amino acids. CDR3 region: CASSLPSTGELFF. The CDR3 DNA follows: TGTGCCAGTAGTCTCCCCTCCACCGGGGAGCTGTTTTTT.

The chain joins TRBV5-8 to TRBJ1-5, with TRBD1 matching 7 bases. Trimming at V came to 4 bases and at J to 2 bases, leaving 9 bases not matched to a gene. Germline V gene sequence: CDR1 SGHTS, CDR2 YDEGEE. The CDR3 sequence is 16 residues long. CDR3: CASSAMRGLGNQPQHF. CDR3 nucleotide sequence: TGTGCCAGCAGCGCGATGAGGGGGCTGGGCAATCAGCCCCAGCATTTT.

The chain carries TRBV7-9 and TRBJ1-6; no clear D gene. Germline CDR1 reads SEHNR; CDR2 reads FQNEAQ (reference sequence). V was pared by 2 bases and J by 7 bases, with 12 bases between. The CDR3 covers 15 residues. CDR3 in DNA: TGTGCCAGCAGCTTACGGGGTCTCGGGAATTCACCCCTCCACTTT. Amino acids: CASSLRGLGNSPLHF.

This chain joins TRBV6-5 and TRBJ1-6; D gene unclear. This CDR3 region has 15 residues. Trimming took 6 bases from V and 8 from J, leaving 17 bases between them. Germline CDR1 MNHEY, CDR2 SVGAGI. CDR3 sequence reads: CASRTGRGSDSPLHF. The DNA for the CDR3 is TGTGCCAGCAGAACGGGTCGGGGTTCGGATTCACCCCTCCACTTT.

The chain is built from TRBV9 and TRBJ2-1; unclear D gene. The germline V gene encodes CDR1 SGDLS and CDR2 YYNGEE. This CDR3 is built from 16 residues. Trimming pared 3 bases from V and 5 bases from J, leaving 18 bases between. The DNA for the CDR3 is TGTGCCAGCAGCGCCCGACACGGTCTTCAGAACAATGAGCAGTTCTTC. It translates to CASSARHGLQNNEQFF.

This rearrangement joins TRBV7-9 to TRBJ2-5; 9 nucleotides agree with TRBD1. The germline CDR1 and CDR2 sequences are SEHNR and FQNEAQ (reference sequence). This CDR3 contains 16 residues. The trim removed 1 base at V and 2 bases at J, leaving 5 bases unmatched. CDR3 coding DNA: TGTGCCAGCAGCTTAGTGGGGACAGGGATTCAAGAGACCCAGTACTTC. Protein sequence: CASSLVGTGIQETQYF.

The J gene is TRBJ2-1, the V gene TRBV5-1, with 7 bases matching TRBD1. The trim removed 5 bases at V and 12 bases at J, leaving 32 bases unmatched. This CDR3 contains 20 residues. Germline loops: CDR1 SGHRS, CDR2 YFSETQ. The CDR3 region has the DNA TGCGCCAGCAGAGCCGACGGGACAGTGGCCATTTCGGGTCCTAGGGTGGTGCAGTTCTTC. Protein product: CASRADGTVAISGPRVVQFF.

This sequence joins TRBV5-6 and TRBJ2-1, with 7 bases identical to TRBD2. Germline CDR1 and CDR2: SGHDT and YYEEEE. V was pared by 5 bases and J by 9 bases, with 5 bases of the junction left unmatched. The CDR3 loop spans 12 amino acids. The CDR3 sequence: CASRWLAGEQFF. The CDR3 DNA reads TGTGCCAGCAGGTGGTTAGCGGGTGAGCAGTTCTTC.

J is TRBJ2-6 and V is TRBV7-6; a weak D match, TRBD1 (9 bases). The germline V gene encodes CDR1 SGHVS and CDR2 FNYEAQ. This CDR3 has 20 amino acids. The V end lost 4 bases, the J end lost 0 bases, and 22 bases lay between the germline ends. CDR3 amino acids: CASSSGGGQGKYSGANVLTF. CDR3 DNA sequence: TGTGCCAGCAGCTCGGGGGGGGGACAGGGAAAATACTCTGGGGCCAACGTCCTGACTTTC. The full variable domain, completed using reference TRBV7-6 and TRBJ2-6, is GAGVSQSPRYKVTKRGQDVALRCDPISGHVSLYWYRQALGQGPEFLTYFNYEAQQDKSGLPNDRFSAERPEGSISTLTIQRTEQRDSAMYRCASSSGGGQGKYSGANVLTFGAGSRLTVL.

This chain joins TRBV4-3 and TRBJ1-2; TRBD1 might be the D (5 bases). This CDR3 contains 16 residues. V was shortened by 4 bases and J by 8 bases, with 23 bases between the two germline ends. Germline lookup yields CDR1 LGHNA and CDR2 YSLEER. CDR3 region: CASSPSTVASFEGYTF. The CDR3, as DNA: TGCGCCAGCAGCCCATCGACAGTGGCCTCCTTCGAGGGCTACACCTTC.

The chain links TRBV6-1 to TRBJ1-5; D ambiguous. The CDR3 sequence is 14 residues long. CDR1 MNHNS and CDR2 SASEGT come from the germline V gene. V gave up 2 bases and J gave up 4 bases, with 9 bases separating them. CDR3 region: CASSEQALNQPQHF. CDR3 nucleotide sequence: TGTGCCAGCAGTGAACAGGCCCTGAATCAGCCCCAGCATTTT.

The V call is TRBV11-3, the J call TRBJ2-3; D is unresolved. Germline assignment: CDR1 SGHNT and CDR2 YENEEA. This CDR3 spans 15 amino acids. Trimming stripped 4 bases from V and 0 bases from J, with 11 bases between. The CDR3 DNA reads TGTGCCAGCAGCTCTCGTGAGTCTAGCACAGATACGCAGTATTTT. It encodes CASSSRESSTDTQYF.

The V gene is TRBV19, the J gene TRBJ2-5; 16 bases agree with TRBD2. J lost 2 bases, V lost 3 bases, and 3 bases had no gene match. CDR1 and CDR2 (germline): LNHDA, SQIVND (reference sequence). CDR3 length equals 17 residues. CDR3 sequence (DNA): TGTGCCAGTAGTATGGGACTAGCGGGGGGGCTTCAAGAGACCCAGTACTTC. Protein: CASSMGLAGGLQETQYF.

The J gene is TRBJ1-1, the V gene TRBV2; D is unresolved. Germline-derived CDR1 and CDR2 are SNHLY and FYNNEI. Trimming cost V 4 bases and J 0 bases, with 9 bases left between them. This CDR3 is 14 amino acids long. The CDR3 coding sequence is TGTGCCAGCAGTGTCCAGATGATGAACACTGAAGCTTTCTTT. As protein: CASSVQMMNTEAFF.

This clone has only one observation. The V call is TRBV7-9, the J call TRBJ2-1; 13 bases align to TRBD2. The trim removed 1 base at V and 6 bases at J, leaving 9 bases unmatched. The CDR3 length is 18 residues. Looked up from germline, CDR1 is SEHNR and CDR2 is FQNEAQ (reference sequence). The CDR3: CASSLDYMGLAGINEQFF. The CDR3 coding sequence is TGTGCCAGCAGCTTAGACTATATGGGACTAGCGGGGATCAATGAGCAGTTCTTC. Drawing the rest from reference TRBV7-9 and TRBJ2-1, the complete variable domain is DTGVSQNPRHKITKRGQNVTFRCDPISEHNRLYWYRQTLGQGPEFLTYFQNEAQLEKSRLLSDRFSAERPKGSFSTLEIQRTEQGDSAMYLCASSLDYMGLAGINEQFFGPGTRLTVL.

This clone was found a few times. The CDR3, as DNA: TGTGCCAGCAAAAGACAGGCCCTCGGATTGCCCCAGCATTTT. Translated, it gives CASKRQALGLPQHF. The chain recombines TRBV27 with TRBJ1-5, with a possible D match to TRBD1 (6 bases). The germline V gene has CDR1 MNHEY and CDR2 SMNVEV (reference sequence). V lost 7 bases to trimming and J lost 9 bases, with 19 bases between them. CDR3 length: 14 residues.

J is TRBJ2-7 and V is TRBV4-1; 9 bases match TRBD1. Germline CDR1 and CDR2: MGHRA and YSYEKL. This CDR3 is built from 16 residues. V was pared by 4 bases and J by 2 bases, with 9 bases of the junction left unmatched. The chain's CDR3 is CASSPAPGTGPYEQYF. CDR3 nucleotides: TGCGCCAGCAGCCCAGCCCCCGGGACAGGGCCCTACGAGCAGTACTTC.

V usage is TRBV19 and J usage is TRBJ1-4; the match to TRBD1 covers 7 bases. Losses at the gene ends were 6 bases for V and 1 base for J; bases not matched to a gene: 5. Germline V CDR1 and CDR2: LNHDA, SQIVND (reference sequence). The CDR3 totals 15 residues. The DNA for the CDR3 is TGTGCCAGTAGCGTTCAGGGGGTAACTAATGAAAAACTGTTTTTT. It yields the protein CASSVQGVTNEKLFF.